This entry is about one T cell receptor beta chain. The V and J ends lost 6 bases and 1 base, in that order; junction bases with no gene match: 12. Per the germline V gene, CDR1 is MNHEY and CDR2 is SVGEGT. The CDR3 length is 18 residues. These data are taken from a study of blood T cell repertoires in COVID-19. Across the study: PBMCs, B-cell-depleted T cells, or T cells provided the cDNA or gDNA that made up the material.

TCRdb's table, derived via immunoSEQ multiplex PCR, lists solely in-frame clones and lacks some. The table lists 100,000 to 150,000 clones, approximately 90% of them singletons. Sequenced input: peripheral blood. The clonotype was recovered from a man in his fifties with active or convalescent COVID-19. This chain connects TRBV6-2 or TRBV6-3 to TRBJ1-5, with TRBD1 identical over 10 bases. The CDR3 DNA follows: TGTGCCAGCAGCCCCGGGACAGGGGCTCTTGGAAGCAATCAGCCCCAGCATTTT. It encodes CASSPGTGALGSNQPQHF.